Below, 13 T cell receptor beta chains from the same sample are listed, as sequenced in a study of T cell repertoires in cytomegalovirus infection. TCRdb independently ran MiXCR on the reads; one entry per CDR3 protein. The table lists 200,000 to 250,000 distinct CDR3 sequences, about 38% of them singletons, with over 45% in the top ten. These receptors are not linked to any known antigen. Material: CD8+ T cells from cultured PBMCs, obtained from culture after CMV antigen stimulation. The origin of the receptors is a human donor in good health (CMV status not recorded). Some clones in this sample may be carry-over from other donors' samples.

The CDR3: CASSSSTEETQYF. CDR3 sequence (DNA): TGTGCCAGCAGCTCGTCGACAGAGGAGACCCAGTACTTC. This chain uses TRBV11-3 with TRBJ2-5; possible D gene TRBD1, 5 bases. The CDR3 is 13 amino acids. Germline-derived CDR1 and CDR2 are SGHNT and YENEEA. Trimming took 4 bases from V and 5 from J, leaving 11 bases between them. Combining the CDR3 with reference TRBV11-3 and TRBJ2-5 gives the whole variable domain EAGVVQSPRYKIIEKKQPVAFWCNPISGHNTLYWYLQNLGQGPELLIRYENEEAVDDSQLPKDRFSAERLKGVDSTLKIQPAELGDSAVYLCASSSSTEETQYFGPGTRLLVL.

This clonotype was found a few times. The junction departs from the called germline gene at one end, perhaps through a read error. V is TRBV19 and J is TRBJ1-2, with 8 bases lining up with TRBD1. The CDR3 covers 17 residues. The V gene's germline CDR1 is LNHDA and CDR2 SQIVND (reference sequence). The CDR3 spells CASSIDTGTGFGYGYTF. CDR3 sequence (DNA): TGTGCCAGTAGCATAGACACCGGGACAGGATTCGGCTATGGCTACACCTTC.

V is TRBV12-3 or TRBV12-4 and J is TRBJ2-5, with D tentatively TRBD1 (5 bases). With 5 bases removed from V and 2 bases from J, the gap between germline ends came to 15 bases. The length of the CDR3 is 15 residues. The CDR3 sequence: CASSARHRKQETQYF. In DNA, the CDR3 is TGTGCCAGCAGTGCCAGGCACAGGAAACAAGAGACCCAGTACTTC.

CDR3 nucleotides: TGTGCCAGCAGCTTAGTTATCGAGTATGGAAACACCATATATTTT. This gives the protein CASSLVIEYGNTIYF. The chain is built from TRBV7-4 and TRBJ1-3, with D uncertain. Germline-derived CDR1 and CDR2 are SGHVT and SQSDAQ. The CDR3 spans 15 residues. Trimming removed 1 base at V and 3 bases at J, with 10 bases between. The whole variable domain, remainder taken from reference TRBV7-4 and TRBJ1-3, is GAGVSQSPRYKVAKRGRDVALRCDSISGHVTLYWYRQTLGQGSEVLTYSQSDAQRDKSGRPSGRFSAERPERSVSTLKIQRTEQGDSAVYLCASSLVIEYGNTIYFGEGSWLTVV.

The rearrangement joins TRBV5-1 to TRBJ1-1, with no clear D. The CDR3 extends over 14 amino acids. Germline loops: CDR1 SGHRS, CDR2 YFSETQ. Trimming removed 4 bases from V and 5 bases from J, with 15 bases in between. DNA of the CDR3: TGCGCCAGCAGCCTGCAGCAGTTGGGGACTGAAGCTTTCTTT. Residues: CASSLQQLGTEAFF. The full variable domain, its missing parts supplied by reference TRBV5-1 and TRBJ1-1, is KAGVTQTPRYLIKTRGQQVTLSCSPISGHRSVSWYQQTPGQGLQFLFEYFSETQRNKGNFPGRFSGRQFSNSRSEMNVSTLELGDSALYLCASSLQQLGTEAFFGQGTRLTVV.

This clonotype has only a few counts. The chain has TRBV7-2 and TRBJ2-4; D may be TRBD2 (7 bases). V was pared by 4 bases and J by 0 bases, with 25 bases between. CDR3 size: 20 residues. CDR1 SGHTA and CDR2 FQGNSA come from the germline V gene. For the CDR3, the DNA is TGTGCCAGCAGCTATTCGAAGGGGGGGTTTTTAACTCTAGCCAAAAACATTCAGTACTTC. It is translated as CASSYSKGGFLTLAKNIQYF.

CDR3 coding DNA: TGTGCCAGCAGCGTAGGACCAGGGAGGGATGCTTTCTTT. As protein: CASSVGPGRDAFF. The gene calls are TRBV9 and TRBJ1-1; a weak D match, TRBD1 (5 bases). This CDR3 has 13 amino acids. The V end was cut by 0 bases, the J end by 11 bases, with 14 bases between. Germline-derived CDR1 and CDR2 are SGDLS and YYNGEE.

The genes are TRBV12-3 or TRBV12-4 and TRBJ1-1, with TRBD1 matching over 7 bases. V was clipped by 5 bases and J by 2 bases; unmatched bases: 8. The CDR3 extends over 15 amino acids. The CDR3 sequence is CASSPRDSQNTEAFF. CDR3 sequence (DNA): TGTGCCAGCAGTCCCCGGGACAGTCAAAACACTGAAGCTTTCTTT.

There are a few counts of this clonotype. The chain has TRBV19 and TRBJ1-5; TRBD1 might be the D (5 bases). Trimming left V 4 bases short and J 4 bases short, with 29 bases between. The CDR3 totals 20 residues. Looked up from germline, CDR1 is LNHDA and CDR2 is SQIVND (reference sequence). The CDR3 here is CASSNPGRGTPVALNQPQHF. The CDR3 DNA reads as TGTGCCAGTAGTAACCCGGGACGGGGGACTCCGGTCGCCCTGAATCAGCCCCAGCATTTT.

The rearrangement joins TRBV11-2 to TRBJ1-1, with TRBD1 identical over 8 bases. The CDR3 length is 14 residues. V was clipped by 5 bases and J by 4 bases; unmatched bases: 6. The germline CDR1 and CDR2 sequences are SGHAT and FQNNGV. CDR3 region: CASSVSRGRTEAFF. In DNA form, the CDR3 reads TGTGCCAGCAGCGTGAGCAGGGGGCGCACTGAAGCTTTCTTT. Drawing the rest from reference TRBV11-2 and TRBJ1-1, the complete variable domain is EAGVAQSPRYKIIEKRQSVAFWCNPISGHATLYWYQQILGQGPKLLIQFQNNGVVDDSQLPKDRFSAERLKGVDSTLKIQPAKLEDSAVYLCASSVSRGRTEAFFGQGTRLTVV.

In this sample, this clonotype turned up a few times. The chain joins TRBV7-2 to TRBJ1-1; D unclear. Germline V lookup: CDR1 SGHTA, CDR2 FQGNSA. The CDR3 sequence is 15 residues long. Trimming took 5 bases from V and 0 from J, leaving 13 bases between them. CDR3 in DNA: TGTGCCAGCAGCCCTCAGAGGCCAATGAACACTGAAGCTTTCTTT. It codes for CASSPQRPMNTEAFF.

The gene calls are TRBV6-8 and TRBJ1-2, with D perhaps matching TRBD1 (6 bases). CDR1 is MNHGY, CDR2 SAAAGT, per germline. The ends were cut back, 6 bases at V and 4 bases at J, with 15 bases in the middle. The CDR3 runs 14 residues. CDR3 sequence: CASRQGSASYGYTF. The CDR3 nucleotides are TGTGCCAGCAGACAGGGCTCAGCATCCTATGGCTACACCTTC.

The table lists this clonotype with a few counts. V usage is TRBV7-6 and J usage is TRBJ2-2; 9 bases are a match to TRBD1. Per germline, CDR1 SGHVS and CDR2 FNYEAQ. The CDR3 runs 17 residues. With 5 bases clipped from V and 4 bases from J, the junction kept 11 bases outside the gene matches. This CDR3 is CASSRLVGQGSTGELFF. The CDR3 bases are TGTGCCAGCAGCCGTCTCGTGGGACAGGGATCCACCGGGGAGCTGTTTTTT.